The next 30 T cell receptor beta chains were all read from a single sample in a study of T cell responses to AZD1222 COVID-19 vaccine. Produced via immunoSEQ multiplex PCR; TCRdb's table is partial and in-frame only. This repertoire shows roughly 44,000 clones, about 83% found once; its top ten account for under 65%. The material sequenced was peripheral blood, taken on day 0 of AZD1222 vaccination. The receptors were sampled from an adult in good health.

V is TRBV5-6 and J is TRBJ1-2; 7 nucleotides line up with TRBD1. CDR1 is SGHDT, CDR2 YYEEEE, per germline. The trim removed 6 bases at V and 2 bases at J, leaving 19 bases unmatched. The CDR3 has 18 residues. Written as DNA, the CDR3 is TGTGCCAGCAACCTTGGCCTTAATCTCGGGACAGACAACTATGGCTACACCTTC. Amino acid sequence: CASNLGLNLGTDNYGYTF.

This clone was counted a single time. The chain is built from TRBV7-8 and TRBJ2-1; 8 nucleotides match TRBD2. Germline V gene sequence: CDR1 SGHVS, CDR2 FQNEAQ. V was pared by 1 base and J by 6 bases, with 5 bases of the junction left unmatched. The CDR3 spans 15 residues. The CDR3 region is CASSLDETSANEQFF. The DNA for the CDR3 is TGTGCCAGCAGCTTAGATGAGACTAGCGCCAATGAGCAGTTCTTC.

V is TRBV18 and J is TRBJ1-4; unclear D gene. The CDR3 extends over 18 amino acids. Germline V gene data show CDR1 as KGHSH and CDR2 as LQKENI. Trimming shortened V by 2 bases and J by 0 bases, and 16 bases separated the two germline ends. CDR3 DNA: TGTGCCAGCTCACCAACGCTCGGGATACCTGCAACTAATGAAAAACTGTTTTTT. Its translation: CASSPTLGIPATNEKLFF.

The V gene is TRBV10-3, the J gene TRBJ2-5; a weak D match, TRBD1 (6 bases). Between the trimmed V and J ends, which lost 6 bases and 1 base, there was a span of 6 bases. Germline CDR1 and CDR2: ENHRY and SYGVKD. The CDR3 consists of 12 residues. The CDR3 nucleotides read TGTGCCATCAGGGACAGCCAAGAGACCCAGTACTTC. It yields the protein CAIRDSQETQYF.

The chain carries TRBV28 and TRBJ2-5; a possible D gene is TRBD2 (6 bases). Trimming removed 7 bases at V and 7 bases at J, with 10 bases between. CDR3 length: 11 residues. Per the germline V gene, CDR1 is MDHEN and CDR2 is SYDVKM. The CDR3 sequence: CASTLGGTQYF. CDR3 coding DNA: TGTGCCAGCACTCTGGGGGGGACCCAGTACTTC. Variable domain in full (rest from reference TRBV28 and TRBJ2-5): DVKVTQSSRYLVKRTGEKVFLECVQDMDHENMFWYRQDPGLGLRLIYFSYDVKMKEKGDIPEGYSVSREKKERFSLILESASTNQTSMYLCASTLGGTQYFGPGTRLLVL.

The genes are TRBV29-1 and TRBJ2-1, with a weak D call TRBD1 (5 bases). Germline-derived CDR1 and CDR2 are SQVTM and ANQGSEA. Trimming took 5 bases from V and 1 from J, leaving 6 bases between them. This CDR3 is built from 12 residues. CDR3 region: CSVRQSYNEQFF. CDR3 bases: TGCAGCGTTAGACAGTCCTACAATGAGCAGTTCTTC.

The chain has TRBV24-1 and TRBJ2-3, with D unclear. The CDR3 length is 13 residues. Per the germline V gene, CDR1 is KGHDR and CDR2 is SFDVKD. V was pared by 7 bases and J by 0 bases, with 7 bases between. In DNA form, the CDR3 reads TGTGCCACCAGCGCCTTGAGCACAGATACGCAGTATTTT. Translation gives CATSALSTDTQYF.

The chain joins TRBV7-2 to TRBJ2-7; TRBD1 matches 7 bases. V lost 1 base and J lost 3; bases outside the gene matches: 9. Germline V gives CDR1 SGHTA, CDR2 FQGNSA. The CDR3 runs to 16 residues. The CDR3 DNA follows: TGTGCCAGCAGCTTAGGTAGGGACAGCGAGATCTACGAGCAGTACTTC. This encodes CASSLGRDSEIYEQYF. Complete variable domain (other parts from reference TRBV7-2 and TRBJ2-7): GAGVSQSPSNKVTEKGKDVELRCDPISGHTALYWYRQSLGQGLEFLIYFQGNSAPDKSGLPSDRFSAERTGGSVSTLTIQRTQQEDSAVYLCASSLGRDSEIYEQYFGPGTRLTVT.

The J gene is TRBJ2-7, the V gene TRBV5-3; no definite D call. TRBV5-3 is labeled an ORF, and its function is uncertain. This CDR3 spans 13 amino acids. The V end lost 10 bases, the J end lost 0 bases, and 14 bases lay between the germline ends. In DNA, the CDR3 is TGTGCCTATAAGGACCTCTTCTCCTACGAGCAGTACTTC. Translated: CAYKDLFSYEQYF.

J is TRBJ2-5 and V is TRBV5-1, with TRBD2 matching 8 bases. V lost 1 base and J lost 1; bases outside the gene matches: 15. This CDR3 contains 19 residues. Per germline, CDR1 SGHRS and CDR2 YFSETQ. The CDR3 loop is CASSLSTSRNAGGQETQYF. Written as DNA, the CDR3 is TGCGCCAGCAGCTTGTCTACTAGCCGAAACGCGGGGGGCCAAGAGACCCAGTACTTC. Together with reference TRBV5-1 and TRBJ2-5, the CDR3 gives the full variable domain: KAGVTQTPRYLIKTRGQQVTLSCSPISGHRSVSWYQQTPGQGLQFLFEYFSETQRNKGNFPGRFSGRQFSNSRSEMNVSTLELGDSALYLCASSLSTSRNAGGQETQYFGPGTRLLVL.

This clone turned up a few times. The chain has TRBV6-5 and TRBJ2-7; D possibly corresponds to TRBD1 (5 bases). Trimming took 2 bases from V and 2 from J, leaving 13 bases between them. Germline V gene sequence: CDR1 MNHEY, CDR2 SVGAGI. The CDR3 loop spans 15 amino acids. DNA for the CDR3: TGTGCCAGCAGTTACGAATGGGGCAAACCCTACGAGCAGTACTTC. Translating gives CASSYEWGKPYEQYF.

Written as DNA, the CDR3 is TGCGCCAGCAGCTTGGGCTCCTCTGGAAACACCATATATTTT. This codes for CASSLGSSGNTIYF. The chain has TRBV5-1 and TRBJ1-3; no firm D call. CDR1 is SGHRS, CDR2 YFSETQ, per germline. V was shortened by 0 bases and J by 0 bases, with 4 bases between the two germline ends. The CDR3 covers 14 residues.

The table lists this clone with a count of one. The chain joins TRBV11-3 to TRBJ2-1; D unresolved. Trimming took 2 bases from V and 8 from J, leaving 16 bases between them. The CDR3 has 15 amino acids. CDR1 and CDR2 from the germline V gene are SGHNT and YENEEA. The chain's CDR3 is CASSLRLRAADEQFF. The CDR3 coding sequence is TGTGCCAGCAGCTTACGGTTGCGAGCTGCCGATGAGCAGTTCTTC.

The chain uses TRBV14 and TRBJ2-1; D possibly uses TRBD1 or TRBD2 (5 bases each). CDR1 and CDR2 from the germline V gene are SGHDN and FVKESK. The germline V and J ends were trimmed by 0 bases and 6 bases, with 12 bases remaining between them. The CDR3 sequence is 15 residues long. This CDR3 reads CASSQDWGTVNEQFF. CDR3 in DNA: TGTGCCAGCAGCCAAGATTGGGGGACGGTCAATGAGCAGTTCTTC.

V gene TRBV6-1 combines with J gene TRBJ1-4; D not resolved. The germline V and J ends were trimmed by 4 bases and 7 bases, with 16 bases remaining between them. This CDR3 region has 15 residues. Germline-derived CDR1 and CDR2 are MNHNS and SASEGT. DNA of the CDR3: TGTGCCAGCAGTGTAGCGGACTCCCTTTTTGAAAAACTGTTTTTT. Encoded protein: CASSVADSLFEKLFF.

V and J are TRBV5-6 and TRBJ2-7, with 11 bases identical to TRBD1. CDR1 is SGHDT, CDR2 YYEEEE, per germline. The V segment lost 5 bases and the J segment 5 bases; nucleotides outside the gene matches: 6. The CDR3 runs 14 residues. The CDR3 loop reads CASSLGTGGDEQYF. In DNA, the CDR3 is TGTGCCAGCAGTCTCGGGACAGGGGGTGACGAGCAGTACTTC.

The chain uses TRBV28 and TRBJ2-1, with 15 nucleotides matching TRBD2. The CDR3 loop spans 21 amino acids. After removal of 2 bases from V and 0 bases from J, the junction contained 11 bases not matched to a gene. Germline lookup yields CDR1 MDHEN and CDR2 SYDVKM. CDR3 residues: CASSLRGPGTSGRISYNEQFF. CDR3 bases: TGTGCCAGCAGTTTAAGGGGACCTGGGACTAGCGGGAGGATCTCCTACAATGAGCAGTTCTTC. The complete variable domain, with remaining parts taken from reference TRBV28 and TRBJ2-1, reads DVKVTQSSRYLVKRTGEKVFLECVQDMDHENMFWYRQDPGLGLRLIYFSYDVKMKEKGDIPEGYSVSREKKERFSLILESASTNQTSMYLCASSLRGPGTSGRISYNEQFFGPGTRLTVL.

The chain is built from TRBV11-2 and TRBJ2-1; D may be TRBD2 (6 bases). V dropped 5 bases and J dropped 6 bases, with 20 bases sitting between them. CDR3 length equals 16 residues. CDR1 is SGHAT and CDR2 is FQNNGV in the germline V gene. CDR3 in amino acids: CASSPTSSVLGNEQFF. For the CDR3, the DNA is TGTGCCAGCAGCCCAACGTCTAGCGTCTTGGGCAATGAGCAGTTCTTC. Full variable domain (rest looked up from reference TRBV11-2 and TRBJ2-1): EAGVAQSPRYKIIEKRQSVAFWCNPISGHATLYWYQQILGQGPKLLIQFQNNGVVDDSQLPKDRFSAERLKGVDSTLKIQPAKLEDSAVYLCASSPTSSVLGNEQFFGPGTRLTVL.

V and J are TRBV29-1 and TRBJ2-7, with D perhaps matching TRBD1 or TRBD2 (5 bases each). In germline, CDR1 is SQVTM, CDR2 ANQGSEA. With 4 bases removed from V and 0 bases from J, the gap between germline ends came to 7 bases. The length of the CDR3 is 12 residues. The CDR3 coding sequence is TGCAGCGTTGCCGGGGCCTCCTACGAGCAGTACTTC. Translation: CSVAGASYEQYF.

This sequence joins TRBV9 and TRBJ1-6; no reliable D call. Looked up from germline, CDR1 is SGDLS and CDR2 is YYNGEE. V was cut by 0 bases and J by 10 bases, with 14 bases left in between. The CDR3 runs to 15 residues. The chain's CDR3 is CASSVDGELRSPLHF. For the CDR3, the DNA is TGTGCCAGCAGCGTAGACGGGGAGCTAAGGTCACCCCTCCACTTT.

This clone showed up just once. The rearrangement links TRBV5-1 to TRBJ2-7; D gene unclear. The CDR3 is 12 amino acids. Trimming pared 0 bases from V and 4 bases from J, leaving 5 bases between. Germline V lookup: CDR1 SGHRS, CDR2 YFSETQ. The CDR3 nucleotides read TGCGCCAGCAGCTTGGATGTATACGAGCAGTACTTC. It encodes CASSLDVYEQYF. Looking up the rest from reference TRBV5-1 and TRBJ2-7 gives the full variable domain: KAGVTQTPRYLIKTRGQQVTLSCSPISGHRSVSWYQQTPGQGLQFLFEYFSETQRNKGNFPGRFSGRQFSNSRSEMNVSTLELGDSALYLCASSLDVYEQYFGPGTRLTVT.

The gene calls are TRBV28 and TRBJ1-6; no firm D call. The CDR3 sequence is 13 residues long. With 5 bases removed from V and 5 bases from J, the gap between germline ends came to 7 bases. CDR1 and CDR2 (germline): MDHEN, SYDVKM. The CDR3 DNA reads as TGTGCCAGCAGTAAAGTTAATAATTCACCCCTCCACTTT. Amino acid sequence: CASSKVNNSPLHF.

The chain carries TRBV6-6 and TRBJ2-7; the match to TRBD2 covers 14 bases. Germline lookup yields CDR1 MNHNY and CDR2 SVGAGI (reference sequence). This CDR3 has 14 amino acids. V shed 7 bases, J shed 6 bases, and the junction held 5 bases outside the gene matches. CDR3 in amino acids: CASTRTSGRSEQYF. Written as DNA, the CDR3 is TGTGCCAGCACCAGGACTAGCGGGAGGAGCGAGCAGTACTTC.

The chain combines TRBV3-1 (or the pseudogene TRBV3-2) with TRBJ1-1; D may be TRBD1 (5 bases). The CDR3 runs to 14 residues. Per germline, CDR1 LGHDT and CDR2 YNNKEL (reference sequence). V dropped 5 bases and J dropped 3 bases, with 13 bases sitting between them. In nucleotides, the CDR3 is TGTGCCAGCAGCGCCCGAGGGGAGGACACTGAAGCTTTCTTT. As protein: CASSARGEDTEAFF.

The V call is TRBV2, the J call TRBJ1-5; D is uncertain. Germline V lookup: CDR1 SNHLY, CDR2 FYNNEI. This CDR3 contains 14 residues. Trimming stripped 1 base from V and 8 bases from J, with 12 bases between. In nucleotides, the CDR3 is TGTGCCAGCAGTGAAGAAGGCAGTCTAAAGCCCCAGCATTTT. Protein product: CASSEEGSLKPQHF.

The chain has TRBV4-1 and TRBJ2-3, with D unclear. V dropped 4 bases and J dropped 0 bases, with 11 bases sitting between them. Germline V gene sequence: CDR1 MGHRA, CDR2 YSYEKL. The CDR3 is made up of 15 amino acids. In DNA, the CDR3 is TGCGCCAGCAGCCCTTGGACGGCTAGCACAGATACGCAGTATTTT. Amino acid sequence: CASSPWTASTDTQYF.

The genes are TRBV6-6 and TRBJ2-2; 9 bases are shared with TRBD2. The CDR3 runs 16 residues. With V trimmed by 3 bases and J by 4 bases, 6 bases remained unmatched. The germline V gene has CDR1 MNHNY and CDR2 SVGAGI (reference sequence). CDR3 amino acids: CASSYWAGGGTGELFF. Written as DNA, the CDR3 is TGTGCCAGCAGTTATTGGGCGGGAGGGGGCACCGGGGAGCTGTTTTTT.

Concerning this clone itself: The same CDR3 also results from other DNA sequences found in this sample. The CDR3 loop reads CASRSVSAGLNQPQHF. CDR3 in DNA: TGTGCCAGCAGGTCCGTTTCGGCAGGATTGAATCAGCCCCAGCATTTT. V gene TRBV28 combines with J gene TRBJ1-5; D remains ambiguous. The CDR3 covers 16 residues. V shed 6 bases and J shed 4 bases, with 19 bases lying between them. Germline lookup yields CDR1 MDHEN and CDR2 SYDVKM.

V gene TRBV28 combines with J gene TRBJ1-2; possibly TRBD1 for D (5 bases). The germline V gene encodes CDR1 MDHEN and CDR2 SYDVKM. V dropped 4 bases and J dropped 4 bases, with 13 bases sitting between them. The length of the CDR3 is 14 residues. CDR3 sequence: CASSSGRPSYGYTF. DNA for the CDR3: TGTGCCAGCAGTTCAGGGCGTCCTAGCTATGGCTACACCTTC.

V gene TRBV28 combines with J gene TRBJ1-2, with D hard to call. The CDR3 length is 19 residues. The germline V gene has CDR1 MDHEN and CDR2 SYDVKM. Trimming cost V 2 bases and J 7 bases, with 29 bases left between them. CDR3 coding DNA: TGTGCCAGCAGTTTACCAGGTAGACTTAGTGTGCGGTTCCCTCTTGGCTACACCTTC. Protein product: CASSLPGRLSVRFPLGYTF.